Here is one T cell receptor (beta chain) with its context. This sample is part of a study of shared clonotypes between healthy human individuals. Some clones are missing from TCRdb's copy, which holds only in-frame ones; the method was immunoSEQ multiplex PCR. The repertoire holds hundreds of thousands of clones, with roughly 70% as singletons. This clonotype originated in a woman aged 25 to 39 in good health. Sequences were obtained from memory CD4+ T cells sorted from blood. Indicated subset: CD45RA-negative fraction.

CDR3 coding DNA: TGTGCCAGTAGTCCAACGATCGGGGTCGGCTCTGAAGCTTTCTTT. Translated, it gives CASSPTIGVGSEAFF. This chain connects TRBV19 to TRBJ1-1; D is ambiguous. This CDR3 is 15 amino acids long. Trimming cost V 5 bases and J 6 bases, with 19 bases left between them. Germline CDR1 LNHDA, CDR2 SQIVND (reference sequence).